The 18 T cell receptor beta chains below come from one sample, sequenced in a study of T cells in Graves' hyperthyroidism and ophthalmopathy. Researchers took RNA transcripts and amplified the TCR beta CDR3 regions from them. The TCR CDR3 was amplified in a first-round RT-PCR using the HTBI primer set. TCRdb processed the multiplex PCR reads anew with MiXCR; each CDR3 protein has one entry. The data show around 610,000 distinct CDR3 sequences, about 15% seen once. The sequencing sample was made of blood. These receptors were taken from a middle-aged woman with Graves' ophthalmopathy.

There are many counts of this clonotype. The gene calls are TRBV2 and TRBJ2-5; D is uncertain. The V end lost 5 bases, the J end lost 5 bases, and 12 bases lay between the germline ends. The CDR3 is 13 amino acids. Germline loops: CDR1 SNHLY, CDR2 FYNNEI. The CDR3 region is CASSPPLRETQYF. The CDR3 DNA reads as TGTGCCAGCAGTCCACCGCTGAGGGAGACCCAGTACTTC.

The rearrangement joins TRBV11-2 to TRBJ2-6; no firm D call. The CDR3 length is 14 residues. CDR1 SGHAT and CDR2 FQNNGV come from the germline V gene. V was pared by 0 bases and J by 15 bases, with 15 bases between. DNA for the CDR3: TGTGCCAGCAGCTTAGATACTGGGTCCAGTAACCTGACTTTC. Protein sequence: CASSLDTGSSNLTF.

This clonotype was counted a single time. The chain uses TRBV7-2 and TRBJ1-3; D remains unclear. The CDR3 has 12 residues. Trimming cost V 5 bases and J 10 bases, with 12 bases left between them. Germline-derived CDR1 and CDR2 are SGHTA and FQGNSA. CDR3 protein: CASSLGGKTIYF. The CDR3, as DNA: TGTGCCAGCAGCCTAGGCGGTAAAACCATATATTTT. The full variable domain, completed using reference TRBV7-2 and TRBJ1-3, is GAGVSQSPSNKVTEKGKDVELRCDPISGHTALYWYRQSLGQGLEFLIYFQGNSAPDKSGLPSDRFSAERTGGSVSTLTIQRTQQEDSAVYLCASSLGGKTIYFGEGSWLTVV.

The V and J genes are TRBV7-8 and TRBJ2-7, with TRBD2 matching over 9 bases. This CDR3 has 16 amino acids. The germline V gene has CDR1 SGHVS and CDR2 FQNEAQ. V gave up 3 bases and J gave up 1 base; unmatched junction bases: 7. The CDR3 sequence is CASSFQRGAVSYEQYF. DNA for the CDR3: TGTGCCAGCAGCTTCCAGCGGGGGGCCGTTTCCTACGAGCAGTACTTC.

V usage is TRBV29-1 and J usage is TRBJ2-5; 9 bases agree with TRBD2. Germline CDR1 SQVTM, CDR2 ANQGSEA. V lost 5 bases, J lost 9 bases, and 7 bases stayed unmatched. The CDR3 has 12 residues. The CDR3 here is CSVTLAGVAQYF. CDR3 nucleotides: TGCAGCGTTACCTTAGCGGGAGTAGCCCAGTACTTC.

V is TRBV4-1 and J is TRBJ1-2, with 7 bases identical to TRBD1. Germline CDR1 reads MGHRA; CDR2 reads YSYEKL. There are 15 residues in the CDR3. The J segment lost 6 bases and the V segment lost 1 base, leaving 8 bases of the junction unmatched. DNA for the CDR3: TGCGCCAGCAGCCAAGCCCCACGACAGGGACATGGCTACACCTTC. It is translated as CASSQAPRQGHGYTF.

This clonotype was recorded many times. The chain combines TRBV6-1 with TRBJ2-7; 7 bases line up with TRBD1. Trimming at V came to 6 bases and at J to 6 bases, leaving 11 bases not matched to a gene. The CDR3 has 14 amino acids. Per germline, CDR1 MNHNS and CDR2 SASEGT. CDR3 DNA: TGTGCCAGCAGAGCGACAGGGCTGGGCGGCGAGCAGTACTTC. Encoded protein: CASRATGLGGEQYF.

At least ten counts were recorded for this clonotype. This sequence joins TRBV28 and TRBJ2-7; D might be TRBD1 (6 bases). V lost 6 bases and J 7 bases, leaving 13 bases between the germline ends. Germline assignment: CDR1 MDHEN and CDR2 SYDVKM. This CDR3 region has 12 residues. The CDR3 DNA follows: TGTGCCAGCAGGACGCCAGGGGAGGAGCAGTACTTC. This translates into CASRTPGEEQYF.

This clonotype was seen many times. A read error may produce the germline difference seen at one junction end. DNA for the CDR3: TGCGGCGTTTCTCGCCGGGACAGGGGACGAGAGACCCAATACTTC. The encoded protein is CGVSRRDRGRETQYF. The rearrangement joins TRBV29-1 to TRBJ2-5; TRBD1 matches 10 bases. The CDR3 contains 15 residues. Germline-derived CDR1 and CDR2 are SQVTM and ANQGSEA. Full variable domain (rest looked up from reference TRBV29-1 and TRBJ2-5): SAVISQKPSRDICQRGTSLTIQCQVDSQVTMMFWYRQQPGQSLTLIATANQGSEATYESGFVIDKFPISRPNLTFSTLTVSNMSPEDSSIYLCGVSRRDRGRETQYFGPGTRLLVL.

The sample holds many counts of this clonotype. This may be a read error, as it is one base from a much larger clone. V is TRBV7-3 and J is TRBJ2-7; 8 bases are shared with TRBD1. The germline CDR1 and CDR2 sequences are SGHTA and FQGTGA. This CDR3 contains 17 residues. In DNA form, the CDR3 reads TGTGCCAGCAGCTTAGACCCCACGGCAGGGGGCGAATACGAGCAGCACTTC. Translation gives CASSLDPTAGGEYEQHF.

This clonotype has ten or more counts. The V call is TRBV2, the J call TRBJ2-7; 7 bases are shared with TRBD1. Trimming removed 6 bases from V and 3 bases from J; junction bases left unmatched: 8. Germline CDR1 is SNHLY and CDR2 is FYNNEI. This CDR3 spans 14 amino acids. The CDR3 DNA follows: TGTGCCAGCAGCCCCCGGGACAGAGACTACGAGCAGTACTTC. It is translated as CASSPRDRDYEQYF.

Many counts were recorded for this clonotype. The chain uses TRBV6-2 or TRBV6-3 and TRBJ2-7, with 8 bases lining up with TRBD2. V lost 7 bases to trimming and J lost 2 bases; unmatched junction nucleotides: 4. This CDR3 is built from 13 residues. The germline V gene has CDR1 MNHEY and CDR2 SVGEGT. CDR3 amino acids: CASTDGRAYEQYF. The CDR3 bases are TGTGCCAGCACTGACGGGAGGGCCTACGAGCAGTACTTC.

Concerning this clonotype: This could be a read error, since a much larger clone is one nucleotide away. This chain uses TRBV6-2 or TRBV6-3 with TRBJ1-5; D might be TRBD1 (5 bases). This CDR3 contains 15 residues. Germline V gene data show CDR1 as MNHEY and CDR2 as SVGEGT. The DNA for the CDR3 is TGTGCCAGCAGGGGCCGGACATATAGCAATCAGCCCCAGCGTTTT. Protein sequence: CASRGRTYSNQPQRF.

This clonotype was counted ten times or more. This sequence joins TRBV28 and TRBJ1-1; D ambiguous. This CDR3 is 13 amino acids long. V shed 6 bases and J shed 2 bases, with 10 bases lying between them. Germline loops: CDR1 MDHEN, CDR2 SYDVKM. The CDR3 loop reads CASSSPRNTEAFF. The DNA for the CDR3 is TGTGCCAGCAGCTCCCCCAGAAACACTGAAGCTTTCTTT. Together with reference TRBV28 and TRBJ1-1, the CDR3 gives the full variable domain: DVKVTQSSRYLVKRTGEKVFLECVQDMDHENMFWYRQDPGLGLRLIYFSYDVKMKEKGDIPEGYSVSREKKERFSLILESASTNQTSMYLCASSSPRNTEAFFGQGTRLTVV.

This clonotype was counted at least ten times. The chain recombines TRBV7-9 with TRBJ2-5; D gene uncertain. The CDR3 totals 13 residues. Germline loops: CDR1 SEHNR, CDR2 FQNEAQ (reference sequence). Trimming took off 2 bases at V and 6 bases at J, with 10 bases between the two ends. This chain's CDR3 is CASSLTGQQTQYF. CDR3 nucleotides: TGTGCCAGCAGCTTAACCGGGCAGCAGACCCAGTACTTC.

This clonotype was detected ten times or more. This could be a read error, since a much larger clone is one nucleotide away. This chain uses TRBV6-5 with TRBJ1-1; the D is unclear. Trimming stripped 6 bases from V and 5 bases from J, with 13 bases between. The CDR3 covers 13 residues. The V gene's germline CDR1 is MNHEY and CDR2 SVGAGI. CDR3 DNA sequence: TGTGCCAGCAGACTGGAGTCGGGGACTGAAGCTTTCTTT. This translates into CASRLESGTEAFF.

In its sample, this clonotype was seen a few times. The J gene is TRBJ2-7, the V gene TRBV30; tentative D call: TRBD1 (5 bases). V gave up 2 bases and J gave up 1 base, with 12 bases separating them. Germline-derived CDR1 and CDR2 are GTSNPN and SVGIG (reference sequence). The CDR3 contains 14 residues. The DNA of the CDR3 is TGTGCCTGGAGTTTAGGGGCTAAGTCCTACGAGCAGTACTTC. It encodes CAWSLGAKSYEQYF.

CDR3 protein: CASSLGGSPETQYF. For the CDR3, the DNA is TGTGCCAGCAGCCTAGGAGGGAGTCCAGAGACCCAGTACTTC. This chain joins TRBV7-2 and TRBJ2-5; perhaps TRBD2 as D (6 bases). Trimming pared 5 bases from V and 4 bases from J, leaving 14 bases between. CDR1 and CDR2 from the germline V gene are SGHTA and FQGNSA. There are 14 residues in the CDR3.